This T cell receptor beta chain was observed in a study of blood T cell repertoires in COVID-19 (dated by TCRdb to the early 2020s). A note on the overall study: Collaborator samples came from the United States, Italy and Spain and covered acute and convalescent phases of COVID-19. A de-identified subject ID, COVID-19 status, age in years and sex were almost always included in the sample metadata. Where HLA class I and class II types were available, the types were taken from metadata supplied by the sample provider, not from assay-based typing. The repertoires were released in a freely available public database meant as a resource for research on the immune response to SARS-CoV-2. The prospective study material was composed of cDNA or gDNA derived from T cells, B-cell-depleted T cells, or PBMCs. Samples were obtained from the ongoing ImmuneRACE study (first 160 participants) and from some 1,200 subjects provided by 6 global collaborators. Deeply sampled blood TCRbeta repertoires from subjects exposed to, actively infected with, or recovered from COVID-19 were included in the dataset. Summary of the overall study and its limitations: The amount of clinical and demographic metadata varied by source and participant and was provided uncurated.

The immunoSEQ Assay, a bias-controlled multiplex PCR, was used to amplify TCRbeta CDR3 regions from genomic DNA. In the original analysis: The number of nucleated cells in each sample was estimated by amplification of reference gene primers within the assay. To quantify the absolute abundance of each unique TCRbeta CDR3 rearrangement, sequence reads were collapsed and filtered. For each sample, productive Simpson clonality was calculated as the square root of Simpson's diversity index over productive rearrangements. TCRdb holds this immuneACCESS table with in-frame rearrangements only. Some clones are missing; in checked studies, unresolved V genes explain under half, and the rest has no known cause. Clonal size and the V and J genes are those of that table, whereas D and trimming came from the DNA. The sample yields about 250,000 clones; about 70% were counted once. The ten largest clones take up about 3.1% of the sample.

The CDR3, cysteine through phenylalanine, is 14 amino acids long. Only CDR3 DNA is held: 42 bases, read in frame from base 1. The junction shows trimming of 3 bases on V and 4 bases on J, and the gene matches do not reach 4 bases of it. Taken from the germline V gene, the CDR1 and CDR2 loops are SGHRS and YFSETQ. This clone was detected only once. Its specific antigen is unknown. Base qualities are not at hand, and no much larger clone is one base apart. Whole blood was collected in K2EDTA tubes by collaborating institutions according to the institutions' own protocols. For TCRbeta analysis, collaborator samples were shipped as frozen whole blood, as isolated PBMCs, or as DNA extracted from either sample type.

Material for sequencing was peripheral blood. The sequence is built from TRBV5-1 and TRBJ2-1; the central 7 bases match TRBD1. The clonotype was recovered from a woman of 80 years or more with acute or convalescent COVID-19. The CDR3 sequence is CASSSGTEYNEQFF. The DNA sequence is TGCGCCAGCAGCTCAGGGACAGAGTACAATGAGCAGTTCTTC.